The 20 T cell receptor beta chains reported below all come from one sample, sequenced in a study of T cell responses to AZD1222 COVID-19 vaccine. Clones were sequenced by immunoSEQ multiplex PCR, and TCRdb holds only the in-frame ones, with some missing. The sample carries some 120,000 clones, 85% to 90% recorded once. The sequencing here drew on peripheral blood, taken 28 days after the second AZD1222 dose. The receptor set was obtained from an adult who received the AZD1222 COVID-19 vaccine.

The J gene is TRBJ2-7, the V gene TRBV20-1; no firm D call. Trimming left V 4 bases short and J 4 bases short, with 5 bases between. Germline CDR1 DFQATT, CDR2 SNEGSKA (reference sequence). The CDR3 totals 10 residues. The CDR3 DNA reads as TGCAGTGCTACCTTATACGAGCAGTACTTC. Protein sequence: CSATLYEQYF.

The genes are TRBV4-1 and TRBJ2-3; perhaps TRBD1 as D (6 bases). V gave up 1 base and J gave up 4 bases, with 12 bases separating them. CDR1 MGHRA and CDR2 YSYEKL come from the germline V gene. This CDR3 has 15 residues. The CDR3 reads CASSQVPGHADTQYF. CDR3 coding DNA: TGCGCCAGCAGCCAAGTCCCGGGACATGCAGATACGCAGTATTTT.

The gene calls are TRBV7-8 and TRBJ2-7; 7 bases agree with TRBD1. V lost 6 bases to trimming and J lost 4 bases; unmatched junction nucleotides: 12. The CDR3 spans 15 residues. Per germline, CDR1 SGHVS and CDR2 FQNEAQ. The DNA for the CDR3 is TGTGCCAGCAGTTACCAGGGGTCCAGGGGGTACGAGCAGTACTTC. Its protein product is CASSYQGSRGYEQYF. Based on the CDR3 plus reference TRBV7-8 and TRBJ2-7, the full variable domain is GAGVSQSPRYKVAKRGQDVALRCDPISGHVSLFWYQQALGQGPEFLTYFQNEAQLDKSGLPSDRFFAERPEGSVSTLKIQRTQQEDSAVYLCASSYQGSRGYEQYFGPGTRLTVT.

The V and J genes are TRBV11-2 and TRBJ1-1, with no clear D. The V gene's germline CDR1 is SGHAT and CDR2 FQNNGV. Trimming cost V 1 base and J 7 bases, with 10 bases left between them. This CDR3 is built from 13 residues. CDR3 sequence: CASSLVWENEAFF. CDR3 coding DNA: TGTGCCAGCAGCTTAGTTTGGGAGAATGAAGCTTTCTTT.

V is TRBV29-1 and J is TRBJ2-1, with TRBD1 matching over 9 bases. The CDR3 loop spans 14 amino acids. V shed 7 bases, J shed 6 bases, and the junction held 10 bases outside the gene matches. Germline V gene lookup returns CDR1 SQVTM and CDR2 ANQGSEA. The DNA for the CDR3 is TGCAGCGCACACCGGGACAGGGCATTCAATGAGCAGTTCTTC. Amino acid sequence: CSAHRDRAFNEQFF.

The chain has TRBV30 and TRBJ1-5, with D perhaps matching TRBD1 (6 bases). The CDR3 totals 13 residues. The germline V and J ends were trimmed by 5 bases and 11 bases, with 19 bases remaining between them. Germline V CDR1 and CDR2: GTSNPN, SVGIG (reference sequence). This CDR3 is CAWSSRTGTSQHF. CDR3 bases: TGTGCCTGGTCCTCCCGCACAGGGACGTCCCAGCATTTT.

The chain recombines TRBV30 with TRBJ1-5; a possible D gene is TRBD1 (5 bases). CDR1 and CDR2 from the germline V gene are GTSNPN and SVGIG (reference sequence). This CDR3 spans 13 amino acids. V dropped 8 bases and J dropped 2 bases, with 13 bases sitting between them. The CDR3: CAAEGGGNQPQHF. The CDR3 nucleotides are TGTGCCGCAGAAGGAGGGGGCAATCAGCCCCAGCATTTT.

The chain recombines TRBV9 with TRBJ2-7; 15 bases fit TRBD2. J gave up 0 bases and V 3 bases, and 10 bases lay outside the gene matches. In germline, CDR1 is SGDLS, CDR2 YYNGEE. The CDR3 spans 19 residues. The DNA of the CDR3 is TGTGCCAGCAGCGGCCCCGGGACTAGCGGGGGGTTGAGCTCCTACGAGCAGTACTTC. It specifies CASSGPGTSGGLSSYEQYF.

The V and J genes are TRBV5-1 and TRBJ1-5; tentative D call: TRBD1 (5 bases). The V gene lost 0 bases and the J gene lost 9 bases, with 10 bases spanning the gap. Germline CDR1 is SGHRS and CDR2 is YFSETQ. This CDR3 contains 13 residues. The CDR3 loop reads CASSLDGGGPQHF. CDR3 bases: TGCGCCAGCAGCTTGGACGGGGGTGGGCCCCAGCATTTT.

This clone was seen only a few times. CDR3 DNA: TGTGCCAGCAGCTTGTTGGGGGGCCCCTTCTTC. This gives the protein CASSLLGGPFF. The chain couples TRBV7-9 to TRBJ2-1, with D perhaps being TRBD1 or TRBD2 (6 bases each). Germline lookup yields CDR1 SEHNR and CDR2 FQNEAQ (reference sequence). Trimming cost V 3 bases and J 16 bases, with 13 bases left between them. The CDR3 loop spans 11 amino acids.

V is TRBV4-2 and J is TRBJ2-3; 10 bases are shared with TRBD2. The CDR3 sequence is 17 residues long. Trimming cost V 3 bases and J 6 bases; bases outside gene matches: 12. From germline, CDR1 is LGHNA and CDR2 YNFKEQ. The DNA of the CDR3 is TGTGCCAGCAGCCAGGAAGCGGTAGCGGGGGGTTCGGATACGCAGTATTTT. Protein sequence: CASSQEAVAGGSDTQYF.

The V and J genes are TRBV2 and TRBJ1-1; D perhaps matches TRBD1 (5 bases). This CDR3 spans 17 amino acids. Germline V gene data show CDR1 as SNHLY and CDR2 as FYNNEI. With 3 bases removed from V and 5 bases from J, the gap between germline ends came to 22 bases. This CDR3 reads CASSDISFREGSTEAFF. The CDR3 DNA reads TGTGCCAGCAGTGACATATCTTTCAGGGAAGGGAGTACTGAAGCTTTCTTT.

The rearrangement links TRBV2 to TRBJ2-1, with 11 positions matching TRBD2. In germline, CDR1 is SNHLY, CDR2 FYNNEI. With 5 bases clipped from V and 15 bases from J, the junction kept 15 bases outside the gene matches. The CDR3 has 15 residues. The CDR3 DNA reads as TGTGCCAGCAGTCTCGGGGTAGCGGGGGGGTATCGACTGTTCTTC. Translation: CASSLGVAGGYRLFF.

This clone has a single count. V is TRBV18 and J is TRBJ2-5; D not resolved. V lost 3 bases, J lost 0 bases, and 2 bases lay in between. The CDR3 length is 12 residues. The germline CDR1 and CDR2 sequences are KGHSH and LQKENI. The CDR3 spells CASSPYQETQYF. CDR3 DNA: TGTGCCAGCTCACCGTACCAAGAGACCCAGTACTTC.

This rearrangement joins TRBV3-1 (or the pseudogene TRBV3-2) to TRBJ1-1; D not certain. This CDR3 has 14 amino acids. CDR1 and CDR2 from the germline V gene are LGHDT and YNNKEL (reference sequence). V was shortened by 4 bases and J by 0 bases, with 9 bases between the two germline ends. The CDR3 is CASSPFQVNTEAFF. Here the CDR3 DNA reads TGTGCCAGCAGCCCATTCCAGGTGAACACTGAAGCTTTCTTT.

The V gene is TRBV6-5, the J gene TRBJ2-7; D possibly corresponds to TRBD2 (5 bases). This CDR3 contains 12 residues. CDR1 is MNHEY and CDR2 is SVGAGI in the germline V gene. V lost 6 bases and J 3 bases, leaving 9 bases between the germline ends. The CDR3 sequence: CASRVRGYEQYF. The CDR3 DNA reads as TGTGCCAGCAGGGTCCGGGGCTACGAGCAGTACTTC.

This clone was seen more than once but under ten times. The chain recombines TRBV18 with TRBJ1-1; TRBD1 might be the D (5 bases). Trimming left V 5 bases short and J 3 bases short, with 19 bases between. Germline V lookup: CDR1 KGHSH, CDR2 LQKENI. This CDR3 spans 16 amino acids. The CDR3 DNA follows: TGTGCCAGCTCAGCGTTGACTGGGGCGTCTGACACTGAAGCTTTCTTT. Translation: CASSALTGASDTEAFF.

This rearrangement joins TRBV2 to TRBJ1-2, with D maybe TRBD1 (5 bases). CDR1 and CDR2 (germline): SNHLY, FYNNEI. This CDR3 is 17 amino acids long. The V gene lost 3 bases and the J gene lost 5 bases, with 22 bases spanning the gap. Here the CDR3 DNA reads TGTGCCAGCAGTGACTTCGATGCTTGGGGGATGGGGTATGGCTACACCTTC. Amino acids: CASSDFDAWGMGYGYTF.

This chain connects TRBV9 to TRBJ1-6, with a possible D match to TRBD1 (5 bases). Trimming left V 0 bases short and J 8 bases short, with 9 bases between. The CDR3 consists of 14 residues. CDR1 is SGDLS and CDR2 is YYNGEE in the germline V gene. The CDR3 loop is CASSVGRGDSPLHF. The CDR3 DNA reads TGTGCCAGCAGCGTAGGTCGGGGGGATTCACCCCTCCACTTT.

The chain links TRBV3-1 (or the pseudogene TRBV3-2) to TRBJ2-5; D not certain. Per germline, CDR1 LGHDT and CDR2 YNNKEL (reference sequence). Trimming removed 1 base at V and 2 bases at J, with 14 bases between. There are 16 residues in the CDR3. This chain's CDR3 is CASSQGATTRQETQYF. CDR3 sequence (DNA): TGTGCCAGCAGCCAAGGGGCCACAACTCGACAAGAGACCCAGTACTTC.